What follows are 25 T cell receptor beta chains derived from one specimen sequenced in a study of blood T cell repertoires in COVID-19 (dated by TCRdb to 2019 to 2021). Receptors were amplified or captured by the immunoSEQ multiplex PCR assay. TCRdb's version of the immuneACCESS table is confined to in-frame rearrangements and falls short of the full clone set. An unresolved V gene accounts for under half of the shortfall where checked; the remainder is of unknown origin. The sample has more than 300,000 clones on record, more than 75% of them singletons. The ten largest make up around 4.6% of the sample. The specimen sequenced was PBMCs or T cells enriched from blood (not recorded which). The source of these receptors is a man aged 25-45 years who had recovered from COVID-19.

The chain joins TRBV5-1 to TRBJ2-5, with a weak D call TRBD2 (6 bases). Between the trimmed V and J ends, which lost 2 bases and 2 bases, there was a span of 7 bases. The CDR3 runs 13 residues. Germline V lookup: CDR1 SGHRS, CDR2 YFSETQ. The CDR3 reads CASSFRGQETQYF. CDR3 coding DNA: TGCGCCAGCAGCTTTCGGGGGCAAGAGACCCAGTACTTC.

CDR3 bases: TGTGCCAGCTCAACGACTAGCGGGGCAGATACGCAGTATTTT. Protein: CASSTTSGADTQYF. The J gene is TRBJ2-3, the V gene TRBV18; 11 bases line up with TRBD2. The CDR3 has 14 amino acids. V trimming: 5 bases; J trimming: 4 bases; junction bases outside the gene matches: 2. CDR1 and CDR2 (germline): KGHSH, LQKENI. Together with reference TRBV18 and TRBJ2-3, the CDR3 gives the full variable domain: NAGVMQNPRHLVRRRGQEARLRCSPMKGHSHVYWYRQLPEEGLKFMVYLQKENIIDESGMPKERFSAEFPKEGPSILRIQQVVRGDSAAYFCASSTTSGADTQYFGPGTRLTVL.

The chain links TRBV3-1 (or the pseudogene TRBV3-2) to TRBJ1-4; no reliable D call. The length of the CDR3 is 14 residues. The ends were cut back, 6 bases at V and 7 bases at J, with 15 bases in the middle. Germline lookup yields CDR1 LGHDT and CDR2 YNNKEL (reference sequence). The CDR3 is CASRLGGVGEKLFF. Here the CDR3 DNA reads TGTGCCAGCAGGCTAGGTGGTGTCGGTGAAAAACTGTTTTTT.

This clone has a single count. The chain links TRBV5-1 to TRBJ2-7; 9 bases agree with TRBD1. V lost 4 bases and J lost 6; bases outside the gene matches: 14. The CDR3 is 16 amino acids. Per the germline V gene, CDR1 is SGHRS and CDR2 is YFSETQ. CDR3 sequence reads: CASSPGQGIRSREQYF. CDR3 coding DNA: TGCGCCAGCAGCCCAGGACAGGGGATTAGGTCTCGCGAGCAGTACTTC.

The sample holds a few counts of this clone. The chain uses TRBV5-4 and TRBJ1-1; 10 bases are a match to TRBD1. The CDR3 consists of 14 residues. Germline CDR1 is SGHNT and CDR2 is YYREEE (reference sequence). Losses at the gene ends were 4 bases for V and 5 bases for J; bases not matched to a gene: 5. The chain's CDR3 is CASSQTGGWTEAFF. The CDR3 DNA reads TGTGCCAGCAGCCAGACAGGGGGCTGGACTGAAGCTTTCTTT.

V and J are TRBV10-3 and TRBJ2-7, with TRBD1 identical over 7 bases. V dropped 9 bases and J dropped 1; count of bases not matched to a gene: 9. Germline CDR1 ENHRY, CDR2 SYGVKD. This CDR3 has 14 amino acids. CDR3 DNA: TGTGCCATTTCCGGGACAGAAAATTCCTACGAGCAGTACTTC. Amino acid sequence: CAISGTENSYEQYF.

The V gene is TRBV13, the J gene TRBJ1-1, with D perhaps TRBD1 (6 bases). V was trimmed by 5 bases and J by 1 base, leaving 14 bases between them. Germline V lookup: CDR1 PRHDT, CDR2 FYEKMQ (reference sequence). CDR3 length: 15 residues. The CDR3 sequence is CASSERDTSNTEAFF. The DNA of the CDR3 is TGTGCCAGCAGCGAAAGGGACACCTCGAACACTGAAGCTTTCTTT.

As for this clone: At the DNA level, this CDR3 is encoded by other sequences in the same sample as well. The rearrangement uses TRBV18 and TRBJ2-5; 9 bases line up with TRBD1. This CDR3 is 13 amino acids long. CDR1 and CDR2 (germline): KGHSH, LQKENI. Trimming took 3 bases from V and 5 from J; bases not matched to a gene: 1. The CDR3 DNA reads as TGTGCCAGCTCACCGACAGGGGGGGAGACCCAGTACTTC. Amino acids: CASSPTGGETQYF.

The chain recombines TRBV29-1 with TRBJ1-2; the D gene is possibly TRBD1 (5 bases). The CDR3 contains 14 residues. Trimming cost V 1 base and J 4 bases, with 13 bases left between them. Germline lookup yields CDR1 SQVTM and CDR2 ANQGSEA. In DNA form, the CDR3 reads TGCAGCGTTGAAGCCCCAGGGCTGCCCTATGGCTACACCTTC. Residues: CSVEAPGLPYGYTF.

This chain uses TRBV6-4 with TRBJ2-5; 10 nucleotides line up with TRBD1. With V trimmed by 4 bases and J by 5 bases, 13 bases remained unmatched. Looked up from germline, CDR1 is MRHNA and CDR2 is SNTAGT. This CDR3 contains 17 residues. CDR3 sequence reads: CASSVYTWDRGLETQYF. The CDR3 DNA follows: TGTGCCAGCAGTGTTTATACATGGGACAGGGGTCTGGAGACCCAGTACTTC.

The chain recombines TRBV7-9 with TRBJ2-1; no definite D call. Germline V gene lookup returns CDR1 SEHNR and CDR2 FQNEAQ (reference sequence). This CDR3 is built from 15 residues. V lost 2 bases and J 0 bases, leaving 8 bases between the germline ends. As DNA, the CDR3 is TGTGCCAGCAGCTTAACTTCTAGCTCCTACAATGAGCAGTTCTTC. Translating it yields CASSLTSSSYNEQFF.

This rearrangement joins TRBV19 to TRBJ1-2, with 7 bases identical to TRBD1. Germline trimming cut 7 bases from V and 1 base from J; bases unmatched to any gene: 6. The CDR3 is 14 amino acids. Germline CDR1 LNHDA, CDR2 SQIVND (reference sequence). The CDR3: CASIRQGDNYGYTF. In DNA, the CDR3 is TGTGCCAGTATCCGACAGGGAGATAACTATGGCTACACCTTC.

This clone was recorded a few times. V usage is TRBV5-1 and J usage is TRBJ1-6; the D gene is possibly TRBD1 (5 bases). The germline V gene encodes CDR1 SGHRS and CDR2 YFSETQ. The V gene lost 2 bases and the J gene lost 8 bases, with 14 bases spanning the gap. The CDR3 contains 15 residues. The CDR3 sequence: CASSLRLGGDSPLHF. As DNA, the CDR3 is TGCGCCAGCAGCTTACGCCTCGGAGGGGATTCACCCCTCCACTTT.

The V call is TRBV12-2, the J call TRBJ1-5; the DNA was not compared with TRBD1, the D call given in the table. TRBV12-2 is noted as a pseudogene. The CDR3 sequence is 16 residues long. The CDR3 DNA follows: TGTGCAAGTCGCTTAGGGTGTACAGGGGGAGCTCAGCCCCAGCATTTT. Encoded protein: CASRLGCTGGAQPQHF.

This clone was found once. This rearrangement joins TRBV2 to TRBJ1-2, with 11 bases matching TRBD1. J lost 1 base, V lost 6 bases, and 10 bases had no gene match. Germline V gives CDR1 SNHLY, CDR2 FYNNEI. This CDR3 spans 17 amino acids. CDR3 coding DNA: TGTGCCAGCAGCCCGGACAGGGGGCCTTCTTTTAACTATGGCTACACCTTC. This codes for CASSPDRGPSFNYGYTF.

This clone has only one observation. V usage is TRBV25-1 and J usage is TRBJ1-1; D is possibly TRBD1 (5 bases). This CDR3 contains 11 residues. Germline V lookup: CDR1 MGHDK, CDR2 SYGVNS. V was trimmed by 5 bases and J by 7 bases, leaving 8 bases between them. The CDR3 is CASSPGYEAFF. The CDR3 nucleotides are TGTGCCAGCAGTCCAGGGTATGAAGCTTTCTTT.

The sample holds one count of this clone. V gene TRBV19 combines with J gene TRBJ1-1; TRBD1 matches at 7 bases. V lost 5 bases and J lost 0; bases outside the gene matches: 6. In germline, CDR1 is LNHDA, CDR2 SQIVND (reference sequence). The length of the CDR3 is 15 residues. For the CDR3, the DNA is TGTGCCAGTAGTCGCGACAGGGCCATGAACACTGAAGCTTTCTTT. Amino acid sequence: CASSRDRAMNTEAFF.

This rearrangement joins TRBV4-1 to TRBJ2-1, with D possibly being TRBD2 (6 bases). The germline V gene has CDR1 MGHRA and CDR2 YSYEKL. This CDR3 comprises 17 residues. Trimming left V 2 bases short and J 7 bases short, with 21 bases between. The CDR3 here is CASSQPPGLLRGNEQFF. CDR3 nucleotides: TGCGCCAGCAGCCAACCTCCGGGACTCTTAAGAGGAAATGAGCAGTTCTTC.

This chain connects TRBV5-1 to TRBJ2-7; D remains unclear. The V and J ends lost 2 bases and 0 bases respectively, with 6 bases between them. The CDR3 is 13 amino acids. Per germline, CDR1 SGHRS and CDR2 YFSETQ. CDR3: CASSLLASYEQYF. The CDR3 DNA is TGCGCCAGCAGCTTATTGGCCTCCTACGAGCAGTACTTC.

The rearrangement joins TRBV5-1 to TRBJ1-4; D is uncertain. The germline CDR1 and CDR2 sequences are SGHRS and YFSETQ. V lost 0 bases and J lost 8, with 5 bases in between. The CDR3 is 12 residues long. CDR3 in amino acids: CASSLGSEKLFF. The DNA for the CDR3 is TGCGCCAGCAGCTTGGGTAGCGAAAAACTGTTTTTT.

This chain links TRBV11-3 with TRBJ2-5, with D perhaps matching TRBD2 (5 bases). V lost 1 base to trimming and J lost 5 bases, with 14 bases between them. CDR1 and CDR2 (germline): SGHNT, YENEEA. This CDR3 has 15 residues. CDR3 protein: CASSLVVPGWETQYF. CDR3 nucleotides: TGTGCCAGCAGCTTAGTAGTTCCGGGATGGGAGACCCAGTACTTC.

The V gene is TRBV19, the J gene TRBJ1-5; maybe TRBD1 (6 bases). The CDR3 covers 13 residues. Germline V gene data show CDR1 as LNHDA and CDR2 as SQIVND (reference sequence). Trimming removed 6 bases at V and 3 bases at J, with 9 bases between. The CDR3 protein is CASSNRVNQPQHF. The CDR3 DNA is TGTGCCAGTAGCAACAGGGTCAATCAGCCCCAGCATTTT.

This rearrangement joins TRBV9 to TRBJ1-1; TRBD1 matches at 9 bases. V lost 4 bases to trimming and J lost 0 bases; unmatched junction nucleotides: 10. CDR1 is SGDLS and CDR2 is YYNGEE in the germline V gene. This CDR3 has 17 residues. This chain's CDR3 is CASSNRGDRALNTEAFF. CDR3 bases: TGTGCCAGCAGCAATAGGGGGGACAGGGCCTTGAACACTGAAGCTTTCTTT.

The chain carries TRBV10-3 and TRBJ2-7; possible D gene TRBD1, 5 bases. This CDR3 spans 16 amino acids. The germline CDR1 and CDR2 sequences are ENHRY and SYGVKD. The V gene lost 0 bases and the J gene lost 0 bases, with 12 bases spanning the gap. CDR3 nucleotide sequence: TGTGCCATCAGTGAGTCTCAGGGTTTCAGCTCCTACGAGCAGTACTTC. Translated: CAISESQGFSSYEQYF.

The DNA of the CDR3 is TGTGCCAGCAGTGGACAGAATAGCAATCAGCCCCAGCATTTT. This sequence encodes CASSGQNSNQPQHF. The chain recombines TRBV2 with TRBJ1-5, with D possibly matching TRBD1 (5 bases). V was pared by 4 bases and J by 0 bases, with 7 bases between. From germline, CDR1 is SNHLY and CDR2 FYNNEI. This CDR3 contains 14 residues.